A selection of T cell receptor beta chains follows, all from one sample in a study of graft-versus-host responses after intestinal transplantation. Assay used: immunoSEQ multiplex PCR; TCRdb lists only in-frame clones, some missing. The sample shows tens of thousands of clones, roughly 89% of them seen only once. The sample consisted of PBMCs, taken less than 130 days after intestinal transplantation. These receptors all stem from a human patient who received an intestinal transplant, so some T cells may come from the graft donor. Each CDR3 is given with its conserved first and last residue.

v_call cdr3_aa
TRBV28 CASRDGGLTYEQFF
TRBV19 CASSMKWLTGELFF
TRBV7-2 CASWETQYF
TRBV19 CASSIGGSAETQYF
TRBV5-1 CASSLGGTDAYGYTF
TRBV15 CATSRDPGANYEQYF
TRBV10-1 CASSEPGYEQYF
TRBV30 CAWSVLRVGQETQYF
TRBV29-1 CSAAGGPPYEQYF
TRBV5-6 CASSLGEGNSPLHF
TRBV4-1 CASSPRTINYGYTF
TRBV9 CASSVVPGSGTGELFF
TRBV27 CASALGVLEKTQYF